What follows describes a single T cell receptor beta chain. The entry originates in a study of control samples from healthy donors and cancer patients. The CDR3 contains 11 residues. V shed 3 bases and J shed 2 bases, with 4 bases lying between them. Germline-derived CDR1 and CDR2 are DFQATT and SNEGSKA (reference sequence). Measured with immunoSEQ multiplex PCR; TCRdb has only the in-frame clones, and not every one. The data show about 140,000 clones, with 70% to 90% seen just once and just over 8.5% held by the top ten. The TCR was taken from a woman aged 25 to 39 in good health. Sequencing was done on a sample of blood. J is TRBJ2-5 and V is TRBV20-1; the D is unclear. In DNA, the CDR3 is TGCAGTGCTAGCTCACAAGAGACCCAGTACTTC. Amino acids: CSASSQETQYF.